These T cell receptor beta chains were read from a single sample in a study of T-cell memory formation after mild COVID-19. MiXCR, run by TCRdb on the 5' RACE reads, gives a single entry per CDR3 protein. This sample yields hundreds of thousands of distinct CDR3 sequences, of which roughly 25% are seen a single time; approximately 12% belongs to the top ten. The sequenced sample consisted of PBMCs or a T cell subset sorted from them (not recorded which). All receptors come from an adult woman who had mild COVID-19 (a few samples of this study predate the infection). Cell type and time point are not known. Both conserved end residues are part of each CDR3. Fields, in order: J gene, clone size, D gene, V gene, CDR3 DNA, CDR3 protein. A D gene is named only where the DNA matches it firmly. Clone size, where shown, is once, few, many, or a class for clones that have expanded.

J: TRBJ2-7; size: few; D: TRBD1; V: TRBV25-1; DNA: TGTGCCAGCAGTCTCCGACAGGGTCCATCCTACGAGCAGTACTTC; CDR3: CASSLRQGPSYEQYF
J: TRBJ2-1; size: few; D: TRBD2; V: TRBV7-6; DNA: TGTGCCAGCAGCTCTGGGACTAGCGGGAGTATGTCCTACAATGAGCAGTTCTTC; CDR3: CASSSGTSGSMSYNEQFF
J: TRBJ1-2; size: -; D: -; V: TRBV6-2/TRBV6-3; DNA: TGTGCCAGCAGACGGACAGAGGCCTCGGCTGGCTACACCTTC; CDR3: CASRRTEASAGYTF
J: TRBJ2-2; size: -; D: TRBD2; V: TRBV12-3/TRBV12-4; DNA: TGTGCCAGCAGTTTTTGGGGGGGAGATTACGTTAACGGGGAGCTGTTTTTT; CDR3: CASSFWGGDYVNGELFF
J: TRBJ2-1; size: many; D: TRBD2; V: TRBV5-1; DNA: TGCGCCAGCAGCCAGGGACTACTGAATGAGCAGTTCTTC; CDR3: CASSQGLLNEQFF
J: TRBJ2-7; size: many; D: -; V: TRBV7-9; DNA: TGTGCCAGCAGCTTGCAAGAAGGGTTGGGGGAGCAGTACTTC; CDR3: CASSLQEGLGEQYF
J: TRBJ2-1; size: -; D: -; V: TRBV5-1; DNA: TGCGCCAGCAGCTTGGACAGCACCTACAATGAGCAGTTCTTC; CDR3: CASSLDSTYNEQFF
J: TRBJ2-7; size: few; D: -; V: TRBV6-1; DNA: TGTGCCAGCAGTCTCTCCGGGACTCGCAGCTACGAGCAGTACTTC; CDR3: CASSLSGTRSYEQYF
J: TRBJ2-5; size: few; D: TRBD2; V: TRBV6-4; DNA: TGTGCCAGCAGTGACTCTAGCGGGGGGCAAGAGACCCAGTACTTC; CDR3: CASSDSSGGQETQYF
J: TRBJ1-2; size: -; D: -; V: TRBV12-3/TRBV12-4; DNA: TGTGCCAGCAGTGGACACCCCTATGGCTACACCTTC; CDR3: CASSGHPYGYTF
J: TRBJ1-1; size: few; D: -; V: TRBV12-3/TRBV12-4; DNA: TGTGCCAGCAGTCCAGTCACCCCGAGGTGGACTGAAGCTTTCTTT; CDR3: CASSPVTPRWTEAFF
J: TRBJ2-1; size: -; D: -; V: TRBV12-3/TRBV12-4; DNA: TGTGCCAGCAGTTGGACTCGACCGGGAATGTATGAGCAGTTCTTC; CDR3: CASSWTRPGMYEQFF
J: TRBJ1-3; size: few; D: -; V: TRBV12-3/TRBV12-4; DNA: TGTGCCAGCAAAGGGGCTGGAAACACCATATATTTT; CDR3: CASKGAGNTIYF
J: TRBJ2-3; size: few; D: TRBD2; V: TRBV6-4; DNA: TGTGCCAGCAGTGAGACTAGCGGGAGGGCAGATACGCAGTATTTT; CDR3: CASSETSGRADTQYF
J: TRBJ1-2; size: -; D: TRBD1; V: TRBV5-1; DNA: TGCGCCAGCAGCTGGGGACAGGGCAGGGTCGGAACCTTC; CDR3: CASSWGQGRVGTF
J: TRBJ2-2; size: few; D: TRBD2; V: TRBV5-1; DNA: TGCGCCAGCAGTTCTGCGGGAGGGAGCGCGAACACCGGGGAGCTGTTTTTT; CDR3: CASSSAGGSANTGELFF
J: TRBJ2-1; size: -; D: TRBD1; V: TRBV28; DNA: TGTGCCAGCAGTTCAGCGGCAGGGGACAGGGCGCTCTACAATGAGCAGTTCTTC; CDR3: CASSSAAGDRALYNEQFF
J: TRBJ1-3; size: few; D: TRBD1; V: TRBV7-8; DNA: TGTGCCAGCAGCGGCGTGACAGGGCCTCGAAACACCATATATTTT; CDR3: CASSGVTGPRNTIYF